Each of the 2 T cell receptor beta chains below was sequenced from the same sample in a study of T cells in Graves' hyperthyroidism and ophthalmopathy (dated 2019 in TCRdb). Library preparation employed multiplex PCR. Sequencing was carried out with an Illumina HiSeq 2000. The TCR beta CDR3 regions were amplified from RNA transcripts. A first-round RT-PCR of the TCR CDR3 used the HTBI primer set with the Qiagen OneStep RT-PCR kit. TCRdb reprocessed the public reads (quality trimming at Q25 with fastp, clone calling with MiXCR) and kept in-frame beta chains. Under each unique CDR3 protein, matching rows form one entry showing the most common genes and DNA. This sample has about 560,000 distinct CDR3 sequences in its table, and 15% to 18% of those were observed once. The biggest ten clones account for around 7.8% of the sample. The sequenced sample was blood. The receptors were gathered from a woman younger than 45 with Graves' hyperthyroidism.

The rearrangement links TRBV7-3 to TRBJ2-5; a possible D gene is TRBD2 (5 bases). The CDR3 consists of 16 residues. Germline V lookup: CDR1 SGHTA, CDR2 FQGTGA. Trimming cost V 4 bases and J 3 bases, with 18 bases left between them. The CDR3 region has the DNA TGTGCCAGCAGCTCCGGGCCACTAGTAGGCGAAGAGACCCAGTACTTC. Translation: CASSSGPLVGEETQYF.

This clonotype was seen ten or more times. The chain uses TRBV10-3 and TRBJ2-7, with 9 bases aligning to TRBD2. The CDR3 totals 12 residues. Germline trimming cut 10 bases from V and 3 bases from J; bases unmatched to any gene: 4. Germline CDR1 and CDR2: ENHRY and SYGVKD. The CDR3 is CATGSGSYEQYF. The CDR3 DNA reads TGTGCCACGGGTAGCGGGAGCTACGAGCAGTACTTC.